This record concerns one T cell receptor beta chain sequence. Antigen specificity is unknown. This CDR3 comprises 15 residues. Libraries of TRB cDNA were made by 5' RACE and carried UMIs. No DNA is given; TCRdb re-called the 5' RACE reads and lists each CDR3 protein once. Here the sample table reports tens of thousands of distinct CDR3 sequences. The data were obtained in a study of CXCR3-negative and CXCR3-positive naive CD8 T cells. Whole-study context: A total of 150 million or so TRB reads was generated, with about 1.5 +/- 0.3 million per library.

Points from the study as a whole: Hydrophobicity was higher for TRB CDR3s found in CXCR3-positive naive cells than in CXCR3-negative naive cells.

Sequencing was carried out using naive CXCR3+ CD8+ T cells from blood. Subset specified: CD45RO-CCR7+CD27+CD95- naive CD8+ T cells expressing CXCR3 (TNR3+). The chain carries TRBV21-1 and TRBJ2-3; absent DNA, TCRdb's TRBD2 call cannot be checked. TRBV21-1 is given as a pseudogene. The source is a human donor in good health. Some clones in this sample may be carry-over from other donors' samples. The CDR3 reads CASSQDTRGTDTQYF.